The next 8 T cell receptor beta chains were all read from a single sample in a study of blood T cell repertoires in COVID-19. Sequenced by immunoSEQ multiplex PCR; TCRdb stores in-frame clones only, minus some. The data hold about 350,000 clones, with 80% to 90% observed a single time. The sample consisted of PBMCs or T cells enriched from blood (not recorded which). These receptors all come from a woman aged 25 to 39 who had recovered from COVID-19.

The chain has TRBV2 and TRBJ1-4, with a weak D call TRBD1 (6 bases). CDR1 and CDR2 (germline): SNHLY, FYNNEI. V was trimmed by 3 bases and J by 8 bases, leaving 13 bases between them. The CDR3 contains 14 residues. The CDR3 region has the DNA TGTGCCAGCAGTGACAACAGGGTGGGGGAAAAACTGTTTTTT. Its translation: CASSDNRVGEKLFF.

DNA of the CDR3: TGTGCCAGCAGCTTAGATCACTACACAGATACGCAGTATTTT. Translating it yields CASSLDHYTDTQYF. The chain employs TRBV11-3 and TRBJ2-3; D remains unclear. The V and J ends lost 0 bases and 2 bases respectively, with 6 bases between them. CDR1 is SGHNT, CDR2 YENEEA, per germline. The CDR3 covers 14 residues.

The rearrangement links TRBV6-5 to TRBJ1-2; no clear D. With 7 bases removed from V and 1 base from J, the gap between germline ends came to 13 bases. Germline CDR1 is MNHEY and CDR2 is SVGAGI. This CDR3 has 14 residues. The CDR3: CASTPGPGNYGYTF. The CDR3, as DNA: TGTGCCAGCACCCCAGGCCCCGGTAACTATGGCTACACCTTC.

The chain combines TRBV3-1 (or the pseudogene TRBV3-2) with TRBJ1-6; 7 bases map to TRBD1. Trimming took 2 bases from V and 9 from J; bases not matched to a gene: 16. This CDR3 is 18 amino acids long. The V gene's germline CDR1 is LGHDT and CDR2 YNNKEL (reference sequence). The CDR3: CASSQFPPLRGVSSPLHF. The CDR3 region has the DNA TGTGCCAGCAGCCAATTTCCTCCCCTCAGGGGGGTTAGTTCACCCCTCCACTTT.

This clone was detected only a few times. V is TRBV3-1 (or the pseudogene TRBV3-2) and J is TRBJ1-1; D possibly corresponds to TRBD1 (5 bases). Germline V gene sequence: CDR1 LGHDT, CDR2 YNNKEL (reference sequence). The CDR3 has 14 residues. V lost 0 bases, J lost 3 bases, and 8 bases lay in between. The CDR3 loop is CASSQEQGYTEAFF. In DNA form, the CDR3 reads TGTGCCAGCAGCCAAGAGCAGGGATACACTGAAGCTTTCTTT.

CDR3 DNA: TGTGCCAGCAGCTTAGCTGCGGGAAACAATGAGCAGTTCTTC. This translates into CASSLAAGNNEQFF. This chain links TRBV7-7 with TRBJ2-1, with D tentatively TRBD2 (6 bases). With 0 bases removed from V and 5 bases from J, the gap between germline ends came to 8 bases. Looked up from germline, CDR1 is SSHAT and CDR2 is FNYEAQ (reference sequence). The CDR3 spans 14 residues. Combining the CDR3 with reference TRBV7-7 and TRBJ2-1 gives the whole variable domain GAGVSQSPRYKVTKRGQDVTLRCDPISSHATLYWYQQALGQGPEFLTYFNYEAQPDKSGLPSDRFSAERPEGSISTLTIQRTEQRDSAMYRCASSLAAGNNEQFFGPGTRLTVL.

The CDR3 region has the DNA TGTGCCAGCGGGCTCCCCTACGAGCAGTACTTC. The encoded protein is CASGLPYEQYF. The chain has TRBV3-1 (or the pseudogene TRBV3-2) and TRBJ2-7; D is unresolved. Germline V gives CDR1 LGHDT, CDR2 YNNKEL (reference sequence). The CDR3 has 11 residues. V was pared by 8 bases and J by 2 bases, with 7 bases between.

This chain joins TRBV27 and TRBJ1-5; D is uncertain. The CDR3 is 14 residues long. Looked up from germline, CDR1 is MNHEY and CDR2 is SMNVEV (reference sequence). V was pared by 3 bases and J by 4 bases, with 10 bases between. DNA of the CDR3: TGTGCCAGCAGTTTTAACGGAGCAAATCAGCCCCAGCATTTT. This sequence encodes CASSFNGANQPQHF.